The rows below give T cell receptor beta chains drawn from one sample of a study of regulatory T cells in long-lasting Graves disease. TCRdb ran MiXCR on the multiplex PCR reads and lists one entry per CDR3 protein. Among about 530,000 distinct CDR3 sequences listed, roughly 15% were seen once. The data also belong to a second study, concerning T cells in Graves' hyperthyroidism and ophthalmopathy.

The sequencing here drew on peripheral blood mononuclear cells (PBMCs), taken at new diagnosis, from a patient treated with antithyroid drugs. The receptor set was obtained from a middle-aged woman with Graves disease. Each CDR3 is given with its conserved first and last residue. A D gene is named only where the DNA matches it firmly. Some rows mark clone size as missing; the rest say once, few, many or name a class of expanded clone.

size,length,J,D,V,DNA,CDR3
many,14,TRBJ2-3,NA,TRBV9,TGTGCCAGCAGCGTAGCGGGGGCCTCGGATACGCAGTATTTT,CASSVAGASDTQYF
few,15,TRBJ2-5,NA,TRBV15,TGTGCCACCAGCGCGTTAGGGATGAGCCAAGAGACCCAGTACTTC,CATSALGMSQETQYF
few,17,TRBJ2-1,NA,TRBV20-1,TGCAGTGCTAGTGCTTCCTTTTGGGGGAGCTCCTACAATGAGCAGTTCTTC,CSASASFWGSSYNEQFF
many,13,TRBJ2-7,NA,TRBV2,TGTGCCAGCAGGGACCCTAAAACCTACGAGCAGTACTTC,CASRDPKTYEQYF
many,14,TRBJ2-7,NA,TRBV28,TGTGCCAGCAGCCACCCCGGTGCCAGCTACGAGCAGTACTTC,CASSHPGASYEQYF
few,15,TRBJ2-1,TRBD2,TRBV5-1,TGCGCCAGCAGCTCGCCTGCGGGGGGGTACAATGAGCAGTTCTTC,CASSSPAGGYNEQFF
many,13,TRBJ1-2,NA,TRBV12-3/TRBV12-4,TGTGCCAGCAGTTTTTCCCCAGGGGATGGCTACACCTTC,CASSFSPGDGYTF
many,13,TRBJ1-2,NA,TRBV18,TGTGCCAGCTCATTAGACAGTCAGTATGGCTACACCTTC,CASSLDSQYGYTF
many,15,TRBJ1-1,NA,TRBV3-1,TGTGCCAGCACTCTGATAGGGGGGGCGAACACTGAAGCTTTCTTT,CASTLIGGANTEAFF
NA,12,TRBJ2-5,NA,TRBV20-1,TGCAGTGCTCCCGTGGGGCCAGAGACCCAGTACTTC,CSAPVGPETQYF
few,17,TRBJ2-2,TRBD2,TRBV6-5,TGTGCCAGCAGTTCCCCGGGACTAGCGGGGAGGGGCGGGGAGCTGTTTTTT,CASSSPGLAGRGGELFF
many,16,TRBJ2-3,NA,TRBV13,TGTGCCAGCAGCTATACGACTAGGCATGCCCCCGATACGCAGTATTTT,CASSYTTRHAPDTQYF
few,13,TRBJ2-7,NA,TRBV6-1,TGTGCCAGCAGGAGGGGGATGAACTACGAGCAGTACTTC,CASRRGMNYEQYF
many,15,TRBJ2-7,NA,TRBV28,TGTGCCAGCAGTTTGTTCGCCGGACAGTTCTACGAGCAGTACTTC,CASSLFAGQFYEQYF
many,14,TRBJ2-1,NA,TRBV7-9,TGTGCCAGCAGCTTAGCTGGGGGGCAGAATGAGCAGTTCTTC,CASSLAGGQNEQFF
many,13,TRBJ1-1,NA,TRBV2,TGTGCCAGCAGTGAGGGGGCAGGGGTCTCAGCTTTCTTT,CASSEGAGVSAFF
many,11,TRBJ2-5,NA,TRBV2,TGTGCCAGCAGCTACCAAGAGACCCAGTACTTC,CASSYQETQYF
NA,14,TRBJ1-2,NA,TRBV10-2,TGCGCCAGCAGTGCTAGAGGCGGAAGCTATGGCTACACCTTC,CASSARGGSYGYTF
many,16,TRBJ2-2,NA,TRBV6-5,TGTGCCAGCAGTTACTCAAGGCCCTCTGGGACCGGGGAGCTGTTTTTT,CASSYSRPSGTGELFF
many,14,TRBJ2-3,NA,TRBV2,TGTGCCAGCAGCGACTGGGTGATCACAGATACGCAGTATTTT,CASSDWVITDTQYF
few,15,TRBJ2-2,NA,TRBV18,TGTGCCAGCTCACCACCGAGTTACAGCACCGGGGAGCTGTTTTTT,CASSPPSYSTGELFF
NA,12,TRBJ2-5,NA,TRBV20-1,TGCAGTGCTGAACAGAACAGGGAGACCCAGTACTTC,CSAEQNRETQYF
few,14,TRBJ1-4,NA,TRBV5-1,TGCGCCAGCAGCTTGGCAAGGGCGGGTGAAAAACTGTTTTTT,CASSLARAGEKLFF
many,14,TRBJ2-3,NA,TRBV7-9,TGTGCCAGCAGCTTAGCTGCGGCAGAGGATACGCAGTATTTT,CASSLAAAEDTQYF
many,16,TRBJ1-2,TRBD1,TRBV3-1,TGTGCCAGCAGCCAAACTCCGGGACAGGGGGCTTATGGCTACACCTTC,CASSQTPGQGAYGYTF
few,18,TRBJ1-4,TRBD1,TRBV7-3,TGTGCCAGCAGCTCGCCGACCGGGACAGGGCAAACTAATGAAAAACTGTTTTTT,CASSSPTGTGQTNEKLFF
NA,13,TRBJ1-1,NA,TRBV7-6,TGTGCCAGCATCAACCAGGGGTGCACTGAAGCTTTCTTT,CASINQGCTEAFF
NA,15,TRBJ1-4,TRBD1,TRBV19,TGTGCCAGTAGTTCTCGCGGGACAGGGCGTGAAAAACTGTTTTTT,CASSSRGTGREKLFF
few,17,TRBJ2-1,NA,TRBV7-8,TGTGCCAGCAGCTTAGGAGACGGGCAGGGGACCTACAATGAGCAGTTCTTC,CASSLGDGQGTYNEQFF
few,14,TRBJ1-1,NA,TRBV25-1,TGTGCCAGCAGTCCTCACAGGGTTCCCACTGAAGCTTTCTTT,CASSPHRVPTEAFF
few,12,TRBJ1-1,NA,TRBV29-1,TGCAGCGTTGAACAGGAGTACACTGAAGCTTTCTTT,CSVEQEYTEAFF
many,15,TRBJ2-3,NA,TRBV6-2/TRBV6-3,TGTGCCAGCAGTGTACAAGTAGGGTTCCCAGATACGCAGTATTTT,CASSVQVGFPDTQYF
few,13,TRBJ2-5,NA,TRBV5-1,TGCGCCAGCAGCGCGCGTCTCCGGGAGACCCAGTACTTC,CASSARLRETQYF
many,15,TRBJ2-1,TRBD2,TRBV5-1,TGCGCCAGCGCGGGCACTAGCGGGGGGGCTGGTGAGCAGTTCTTC,CASAGTSGGAGEQFF
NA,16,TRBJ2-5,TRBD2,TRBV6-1,TGTGCCAGCAGCCGACTACTAGCGGGGGCCCGGGAGACCCAGTACTTC,CASSRLLAGARETQYF
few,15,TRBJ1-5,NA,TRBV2,TGTGCCAGCAGCCCGGCCGGGCGGGTTAGTCAGCCCCAGCATTTT,CASSPAGRVSQPQHF
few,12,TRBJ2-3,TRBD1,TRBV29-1,TGCAGCGGTGGGACAGGGGCAGATACGCAGTATTTT,CSGGTGADTQYF
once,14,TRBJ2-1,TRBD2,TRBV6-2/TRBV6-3,TGTGCCAGCAGATATAGCGGGGGCTACAATGAGCAGTTCTTC,CASRYSGGYNEQFF
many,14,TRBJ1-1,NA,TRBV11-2,TGTACCAGCAGCCCGAGCGGGGGCCGCACTGAAGCTTTCTTT,CTSSPSGGRTEAFF
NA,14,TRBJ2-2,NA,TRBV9,TGTGCCAGCAGCGTCCTCGGGGCTACCGGGGAGCTGTTTTTT,CASSVLGATGELFF
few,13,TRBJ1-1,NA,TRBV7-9,TGTGCCAGCATCCCCGGTGGGCAGGGAAAAGCTTTCTTT,CASIPGGQGKAFF
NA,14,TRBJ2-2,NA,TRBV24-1,TGTGCCACCAGTGATTCCGCGGCGGCCGGGGAGCTGTTTTTT,CATSDSAAAGELFF
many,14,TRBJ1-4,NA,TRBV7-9,TGTGCCAGCAGCTTATACAAGGGAAGTGAAAAACTGTTTTTT,CASSLYKGSEKLFF
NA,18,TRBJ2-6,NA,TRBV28,TGTACCAGCAGTTCTCCCCCAGGACAGCACTCTGGGGCCAACGTCCTGACTTTC,CTSSSPPGQHSGANVLTF
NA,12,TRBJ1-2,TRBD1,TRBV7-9,TGTGCCAGCACCGCAGGGGGTGATGGCTACACCTTC,CASTAGGDGYTF
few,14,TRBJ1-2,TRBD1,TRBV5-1,TGCGCCAGCACTCCGGGACAGACCAACTATGGCTACACCTTC,CASTPGQTNYGYTF
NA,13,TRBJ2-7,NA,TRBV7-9,TGTGCCAGCAGCTTAAAGGGGGGAGTGGAGCAGTACTTC,CASSLKGGVEQYF
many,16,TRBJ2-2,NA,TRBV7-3,TGTGCCAGCACCGAGCAGGGGTCATCGGGCACCGGGGAGCTGTTTTTT,CASTEQGSSGTGELFF
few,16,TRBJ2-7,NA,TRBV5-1,TGCGCCAGCAGCCTAGGGGACCCCGCCCGTTCCTACGAGCAGTACTTC,CASSLGDPARSYEQYF
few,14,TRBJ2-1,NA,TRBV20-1,TGCAGTGCCTCCGGGACCCAGCTATACAATGAGCAGTTCTTC,CSASGTQLYNEQFF
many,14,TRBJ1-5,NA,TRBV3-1,TGTGCCAGCAGCCTAGGACAGACAAATCAGCCCCAGCATTTT,CASSLGQTNQPQHF
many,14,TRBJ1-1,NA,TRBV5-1,TGCGCCAGCAGCTCCCAGGATTCGAACACTGAAGCTTTCTTT,CASSSQDSNTEAFF
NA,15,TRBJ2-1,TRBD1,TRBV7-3,TGTGCCAGCAGCTTAACTGGTCAGGGGGTAAATGAGCAGTTCTTC,CASSLTGQGVNEQFF
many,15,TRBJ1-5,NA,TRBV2,TGTGCCAGCAGTGAAGCGCTTACTGGGATGCAGCCCCAGCATTTT,CASSEALTGMQPQHF
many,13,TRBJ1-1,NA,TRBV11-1,TGTGCCAGCAGCCCATTCGCGGGGCGAGGAGCTTTCTTT,CASSPFAGRGAFF